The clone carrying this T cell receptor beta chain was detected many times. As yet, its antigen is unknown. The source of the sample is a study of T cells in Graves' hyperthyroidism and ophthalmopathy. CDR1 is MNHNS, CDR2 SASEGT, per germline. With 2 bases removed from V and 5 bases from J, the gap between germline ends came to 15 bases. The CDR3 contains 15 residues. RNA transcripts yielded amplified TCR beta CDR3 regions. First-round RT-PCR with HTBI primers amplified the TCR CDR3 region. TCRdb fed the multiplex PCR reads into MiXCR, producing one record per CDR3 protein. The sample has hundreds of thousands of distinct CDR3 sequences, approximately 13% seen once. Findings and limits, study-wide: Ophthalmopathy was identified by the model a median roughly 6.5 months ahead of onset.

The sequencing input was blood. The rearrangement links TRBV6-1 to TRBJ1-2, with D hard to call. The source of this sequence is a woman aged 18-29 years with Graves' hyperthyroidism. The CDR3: CASSEFYTEEYGYTF. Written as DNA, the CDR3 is TGTGCCAGCAGTGAATTTTATACAGAAGAGTATGGCTACACCTTC.